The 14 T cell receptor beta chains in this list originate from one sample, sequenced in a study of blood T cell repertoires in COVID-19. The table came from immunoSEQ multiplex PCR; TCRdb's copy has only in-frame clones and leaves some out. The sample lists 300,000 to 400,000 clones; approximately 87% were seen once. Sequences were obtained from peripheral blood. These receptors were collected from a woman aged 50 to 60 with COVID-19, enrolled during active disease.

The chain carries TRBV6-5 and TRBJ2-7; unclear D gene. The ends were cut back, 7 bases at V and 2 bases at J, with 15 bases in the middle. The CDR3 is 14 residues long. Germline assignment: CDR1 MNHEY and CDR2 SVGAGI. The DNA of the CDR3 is TGTGCCAGCACCCCGAGGCAACAAGCCTACGAGCAGTACTTC. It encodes CASTPRQQAYEQYF.

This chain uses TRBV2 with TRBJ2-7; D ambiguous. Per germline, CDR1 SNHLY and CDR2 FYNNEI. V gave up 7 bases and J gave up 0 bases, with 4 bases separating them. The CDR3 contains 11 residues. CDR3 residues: CASTGSYEQYF. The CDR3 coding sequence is TGTGCCAGCACAGGCTCCTACGAGCAGTACTTC.

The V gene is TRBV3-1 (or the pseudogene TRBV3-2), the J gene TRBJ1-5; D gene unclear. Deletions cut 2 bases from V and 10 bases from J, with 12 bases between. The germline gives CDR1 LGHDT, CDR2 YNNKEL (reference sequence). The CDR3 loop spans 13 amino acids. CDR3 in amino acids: CASSQISGFPQHF. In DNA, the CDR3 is TGTGCCAGCAGCCAAATTTCCGGTTTTCCCCAGCATTTT.

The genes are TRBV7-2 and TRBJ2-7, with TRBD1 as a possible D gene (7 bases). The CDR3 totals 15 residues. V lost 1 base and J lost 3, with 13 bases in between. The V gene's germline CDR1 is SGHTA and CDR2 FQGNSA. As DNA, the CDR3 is TGTGCCAGCAGCTTAGTGAGGCAGGGGGGCTACGAGCAGTACTTC. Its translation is CASSLVRQGGYEQYF.

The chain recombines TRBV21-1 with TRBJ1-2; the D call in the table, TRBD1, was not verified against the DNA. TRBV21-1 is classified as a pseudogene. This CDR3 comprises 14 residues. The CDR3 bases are TGTGCCAGCAGCAGGCTCAGGGTGTGGGAAGGCTACACCTTC. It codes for CASSRLRVWEGYTF.

Here the CDR3 DNA reads TGTGCCAGCAGCTTGGCCATGAGGGGGACCGGGGAGCTGTTTTTT. Protein: CASSLAMRGTGELFF. This sequence joins TRBV5-8 and TRBJ2-2; possible D gene TRBD1, 6 bases. V shed 0 bases and J shed 5 bases, with 11 bases lying between them. CDR3 length equals 15 residues. The germline V gene encodes CDR1 SGHTS and CDR2 YDEGEE.

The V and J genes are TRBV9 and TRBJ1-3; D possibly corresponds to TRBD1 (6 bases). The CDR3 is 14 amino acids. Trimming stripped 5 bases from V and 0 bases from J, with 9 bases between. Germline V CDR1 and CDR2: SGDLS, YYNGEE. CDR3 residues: CASRTGHSGNTIYF. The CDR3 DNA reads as TGTGCCAGCAGAACAGGGCACTCTGGAAACACCATATATTTT.

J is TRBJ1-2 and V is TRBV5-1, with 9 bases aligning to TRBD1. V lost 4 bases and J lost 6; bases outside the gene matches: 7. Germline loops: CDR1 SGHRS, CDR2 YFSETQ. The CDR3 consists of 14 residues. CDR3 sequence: CASSPRTGADGYTF. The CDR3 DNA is TGCGCCAGCAGCCCAAGGACAGGGGCAGATGGCTACACCTTC.

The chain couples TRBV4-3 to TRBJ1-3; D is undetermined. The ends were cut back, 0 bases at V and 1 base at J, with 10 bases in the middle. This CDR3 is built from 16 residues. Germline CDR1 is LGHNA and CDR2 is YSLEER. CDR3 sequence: CASSQDGKTSGNTIYF. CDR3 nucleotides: TGCGCCAGCAGCCAAGATGGTAAGACATCTGGAAACACCATATATTTT.

The DNA of the CDR3 is TGCGCCAGCAGCCAAGTACCAGGGGCTGGGTATGGCTACACCTTC. Protein product: CASSQVPGAGYGYTF. The chain links TRBV4-3 to TRBJ1-2; D might be TRBD1 (6 bases). The CDR3 runs 15 residues. The V end lost 1 base, the J end lost 5 bases, and 14 bases lay between the germline ends. CDR1 LGHNA and CDR2 YSLEER come from the germline V gene.

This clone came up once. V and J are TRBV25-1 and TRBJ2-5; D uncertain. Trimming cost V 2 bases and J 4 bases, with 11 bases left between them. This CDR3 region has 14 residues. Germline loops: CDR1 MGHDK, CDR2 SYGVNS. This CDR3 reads CASSEGSLGETQYF. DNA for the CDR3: TGTGCCAGCAGTGAAGGTAGCTTAGGAGAGACCCAGTACTTC.

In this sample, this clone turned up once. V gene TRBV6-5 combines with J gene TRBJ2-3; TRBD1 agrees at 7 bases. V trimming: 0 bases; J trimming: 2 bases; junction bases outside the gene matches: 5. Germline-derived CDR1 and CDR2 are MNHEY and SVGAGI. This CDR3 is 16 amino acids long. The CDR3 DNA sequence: TGTGCCAGCAGTTACTCGAAGACAGGGTTCACAGATACGCAGTATTTT. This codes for CASSYSKTGFTDTQYF.

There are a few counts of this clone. The CDR3 protein is CASSQPGTGGREQYF. The CDR3 nucleotides read TGCGCCAGCAGCCAGCCCGGGACAGGGGGCCGCGAGCAGTACTTC. The chain joins TRBV4-1 to TRBJ2-7; 12 bases are a match to TRBD1. Trimming removed 3 bases from V and 6 bases from J; junction bases left unmatched: 6. CDR1 is MGHRA, CDR2 YSYEKL, per germline. This CDR3 region has 15 residues.

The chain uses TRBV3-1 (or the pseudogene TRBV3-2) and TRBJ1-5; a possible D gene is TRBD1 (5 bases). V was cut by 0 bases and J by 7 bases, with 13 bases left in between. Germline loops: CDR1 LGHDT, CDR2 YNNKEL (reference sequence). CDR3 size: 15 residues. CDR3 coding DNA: TGTGCCAGCAGCCAAGATCTGACAGAAGGGCAGCCCCAGCATTTT. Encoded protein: CASSQDLTEGQPQHF.